This T cell receptor beta chain was observed in a study of shared clonotypes between healthy human individuals. Regarding the study as a whole: Sequencing depth was expected to influence donor clonotype sharing.

On this clone itself: The target antigen is unknown.

Sequencing was at deep level. Assay: immunoSEQ multiplex PCR; the TCRdb copy retains only in-frame clones and omits some. The profile shows about 560,000 clones, roughly 72% of them singletons. It was roughly 100 million PBMCs that unsorted samples used for genomic DNA. Sequenced: PBMCs. The sequence was collected from a middle-aged woman in good health. Some clones in this sample may be carry-over from other donors' samples.

CDR3 DNA: TGTGCCAGCACCCGGGGGGCGGGAAACACCATATATTTT. It is translated as CASTRGAGNTIYF. The chain has TRBV6-5 and TRBJ1-3; possibly TRBD1 for D (6 bases). The CDR3 totals 13 residues. The V gene's germline CDR1 is MNHEY and CDR2 SVGAGI. Trimming removed 7 bases at V and 4 bases at J, with 11 bases between.